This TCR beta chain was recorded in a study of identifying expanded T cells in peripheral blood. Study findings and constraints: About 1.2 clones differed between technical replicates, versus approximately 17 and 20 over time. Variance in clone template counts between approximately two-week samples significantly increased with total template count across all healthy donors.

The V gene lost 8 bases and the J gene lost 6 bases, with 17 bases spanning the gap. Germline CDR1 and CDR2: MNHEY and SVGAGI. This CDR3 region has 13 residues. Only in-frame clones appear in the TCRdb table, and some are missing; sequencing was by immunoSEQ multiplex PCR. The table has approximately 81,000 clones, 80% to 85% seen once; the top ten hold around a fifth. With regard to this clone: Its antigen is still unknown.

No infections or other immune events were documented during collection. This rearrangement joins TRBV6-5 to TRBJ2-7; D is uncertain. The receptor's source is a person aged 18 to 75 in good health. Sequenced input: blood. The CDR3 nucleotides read TGTGCCAGCCAAACCCCCCCTTTCTCCGAGCAGTACTTC. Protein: CASQTPPFSEQYF.